This entry lists 16 T cell receptor beta chains sequenced from one sample in a study of shared T cell receptors in the human thymus. The protocol was immunoSEQ multiplex PCR, while the TCRdb copy is restricted to in-frame clones and leaves out a portion. Among some 400,000 clones listed, approximately 95% were seen once. Material: thymocytes. Receptor source: a human donor.

The chain carries TRBV6-1 and TRBJ2-3; D possibly corresponds to TRBD2 (5 bases). V was trimmed by 2 bases and J by 3 bases, leaving 12 bases between them. CDR1 is MNHNS and CDR2 is SASEGT in the germline V gene. This CDR3 comprises 15 residues. CDR3 amino acids: CASSETSSPTDTQYF. The CDR3 DNA is TGTGCCAGCAGTGAAACTAGTTCCCCAACAGATACGCAGTATTTT.

This chain joins TRBV5-6 and TRBJ2-7; weak D call: TRBD2 (6 bases). Deletions cut 0 bases from V and 4 bases from J, with 11 bases between. This CDR3 contains 14 residues. In germline, CDR1 is SGHDT, CDR2 YYEEEE. CDR3 protein: CASSLGQGGYEQYF. In DNA, the CDR3 is TGTGCCAGCAGCTTGGGGCAGGGAGGTTACGAGCAGTACTTC.

The genes are TRBV2 and TRBJ2-3, with D possibly being TRBD1 (5 bases). V lost 4 bases and J lost 1, with 12 bases in between. The CDR3 sequence is 15 residues long. Germline V lookup: CDR1 SNHLY, CDR2 FYNNEI. CDR3 residues: CASSAIKGGTDTQYF. CDR3 DNA sequence: TGTGCCAGCAGTGCAATAAAAGGGGGCACAGATACGCAGTATTTT.

The V call is TRBV6-1, the J call TRBJ1-2; D not resolved. V lost 0 bases to trimming and J lost 2 bases, with 16 bases between them. The CDR3 is made up of 17 amino acids. CDR1 is MNHNS, CDR2 SASEGT, per germline. The CDR3 DNA is TGTGCCAGCAGTGAAGCGCCCAACGGGCTTACCAACTATGGCTACACCTTC. This translates into CASSEAPNGLTNYGYTF.

The gene calls are TRBV28 and TRBJ2-3; no firm D call. The V end was cut by 0 bases, the J end by 2 bases, with 3 bases between. Germline V gives CDR1 MDHEN, CDR2 SYDVKM. The CDR3 sequence is 13 residues long. CDR3 amino acids: CASSLWFTDTQYF. CDR3 in DNA: TGTGCCAGCAGTTTATGGTTCACAGATACGCAGTATTTT.

The chain employs TRBV28 and TRBJ1-1; TRBD1 might be the D (5 bases). The CDR3 totals 14 residues. Trimming stripped 2 bases from V and 4 bases from J, with 11 bases between. CDR1 is MDHEN, CDR2 SYDVKM, per germline. The CDR3 DNA sequence: TGTGCCAGCAGTTTAGTGGCAGGGACCACTGAAGCTTTCTTT. Protein sequence: CASSLVAGTTEAFF.

The V call is TRBV6-1, the J call TRBJ2-7; D remains unclear. There are 12 residues in the CDR3. V lost 7 bases and J 5 bases, leaving 12 bases between the germline ends. CDR1 is MNHNS and CDR2 is SASEGT in the germline V gene. CDR3 sequence reads: CASTGNLDEQYF. CDR3 DNA: TGTGCCAGCACTGGCAATCTGGACGAGCAGTACTTC.

This chain connects TRBV6-4 to TRBJ1-5, with 8 nucleotides matching TRBD1. The J segment lost 4 bases and the V segment lost 8 bases, leaving 13 bases of the junction unmatched. Germline V CDR1 and CDR2: MRHNA, SNTAGT. This CDR3 comprises 16 residues. Here the CDR3 reads CASWGGQENKNQPQHF. DNA for the CDR3: TGTGCCAGCTGGGGGGGACAGGAAAATAAAAATCAGCCCCAGCATTTT.

This clone was seen only once. The V gene is TRBV15, the J gene TRBJ2-3, with 7 bases fitting TRBD2. CDR1 is LNHNV, CDR2 YYDKDF, per germline (reference sequence). V was pared by 1 base and J by 2 bases, with 12 bases of the junction left unmatched. This CDR3 has 18 amino acids. CDR3 bases: TGTGCCACCAGCAGAGGGGAGGGCCCCTCGCCCCACACAGATACGCAGTATTTT. Protein product: CATSRGEGPSPHTDTQYF.

The genes are TRBV6-1 and TRBJ2-2; D gene uncertain. The CDR3 length is 15 residues. Germline loops: CDR1 MNHNS, CDR2 SASEGT. The V end lost 7 bases, the J end lost 0 bases, and 12 bases lay between the germline ends. CDR3 DNA: TGTGCCAGCACGGGTGGGAACGCGAACACCGGGGAGCTGTTTTTT. Protein sequence: CASTGGNANTGELFF.

This chain connects TRBV18 to TRBJ2-2, with TRBD1 matching 8 bases. V was pared by 3 bases and J by 7 bases, with 7 bases of the junction left unmatched. This CDR3 region has 15 residues. Germline V gene data show CDR1 as KGHSH and CDR2 as LQKENI. The CDR3 sequence is CASSPTGEEDGELFF. In nucleotides, the CDR3 is TGTGCCAGCTCACCGACAGGGGAGGAGGACGGGGAGCTGTTTTTT.

The chain uses TRBV28 and TRBJ2-7; TRBD1 is a possible D gene (6 bases). Germline assignment: CDR1 MDHEN and CDR2 SYDVKM. This CDR3 is built from 14 residues. Trimming removed 7 bases from V and 0 bases from J, with 13 bases in between. The CDR3 DNA reads as TGTGCCAGCAATAGACAGGTTAGCTCCTACGAGCAGTACTTC. Translated: CASNRQVSSYEQYF.

V gene TRBV2 combines with J gene TRBJ2-1, with a tentative D call TRBD2 (6 bases). V gave up 5 bases and J gave up 8 bases, with 7 bases separating them. This CDR3 has 11 amino acids. In germline, CDR1 is SNHLY, CDR2 FYNNEI. CDR3 region: CASSSGDEQFF. CDR3 nucleotide sequence: TGTGCCAGCAGTTCGGGAGATGAGCAGTTCTTC.

The chain is built from TRBV28 and TRBJ2-1; no reliable D call. Between the trimmed V and J ends, which lost 7 bases and 8 bases, there was a span of 9 bases. CDR1 is MDHEN and CDR2 is SYDVKM in the germline V gene. CDR3 length: 11 residues. CDR3 DNA: TGTGCCAGCACCCGGACGGATGAGCAGTTCTTC. Encoded protein: CASTRTDEQFF.

In this sample, this clone turned up once. This chain links TRBV6-6 with TRBJ2-1; 8 bases map to TRBD2. This CDR3 comprises 16 residues. CDR1 is MNHNY, CDR2 SVGAGI, per germline (reference sequence). V lost 5 bases, J lost 8 bases, and 14 bases stayed unmatched. The CDR3 protein is CASSRPSGRVNDEQFF. CDR3 DNA sequence: TGTGCCAGCAGTCGGCCCAGCGGGAGAGTTAACGATGAGCAGTTCTTC.

V usage is TRBV5-8 and J usage is TRBJ2-5; TRBD2 aligns across 12 bases. CDR1 is SGHTS, CDR2 YDEGEE, per germline. CDR3 size: 18 residues. V dropped 4 bases and J dropped 1; count of bases not matched to a gene: 11. CDR3 sequence (DNA): TGTGCCAGCAGCCTCAGACTAGCGGGAGTCCAGACCCAAGAGACCCAGTACTTC. Its translation: CASSLRLAGVQTQETQYF.